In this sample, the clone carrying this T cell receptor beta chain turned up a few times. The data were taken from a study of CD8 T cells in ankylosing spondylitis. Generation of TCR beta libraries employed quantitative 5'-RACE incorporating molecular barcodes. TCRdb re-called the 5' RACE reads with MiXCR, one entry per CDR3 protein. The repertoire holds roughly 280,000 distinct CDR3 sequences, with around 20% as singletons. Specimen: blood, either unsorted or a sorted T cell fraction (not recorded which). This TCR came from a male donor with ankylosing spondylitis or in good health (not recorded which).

The CDR3 spells CSVEKGPLGDGYTF. The CDR3 DNA follows: TGCAGCGTTGAGAAGGGACCGTTGGGGGATGGCTACACCTTC. The chain uses TRBV29-1 and TRBJ1-2, with TRBD1 as a possible D gene (5 bases). Germline CDR1 reads SQVTM; CDR2 reads ANQGSEA. Trimming pared 3 bases from V and 6 bases from J, leaving 17 bases between. The CDR3 is made up of 14 amino acids. Together with reference TRBV29-1 and TRBJ1-2, the CDR3 gives the full variable domain: SAVISQKPSRDICQRGTSLTIQCQVDSQVTMMFWYRQQPGQSLTLIATANQGSEATYESGFVIDKFPISRPNLTFSTLTVSNMSPEDSSIYLCSVEKGPLGDGYTFGSGTRLTVV.